This T cell receptor beta chain was sequenced in a study of shared clonotypes between healthy human individuals. Study in general: Three men and a couple of women, aged 18 to 49, were donors.

Profiled with immunoSEQ multiplex PCR; TCRdb holds only in-frame clones, not every one. The table records roughly 1.4 million clones, approximately 98.5% of them present only once. Concerning this clone itself: This sample also contains other DNA sequences that code for the same CDR3.

V lost 0 bases and J lost 4, with 10 bases in between. Germline V gives CDR1 SGHRS, CDR2 YFSETQ. The CDR3 contains 14 residues. The gene calls are TRBV5-1 and TRBJ2-5, with D possibly TRBD1 on 5 matching bases. Sample: naive CD4+ T cells sorted from blood. As for subset: CD45RA+ positively selected. The TCR sequence derives from a young man in good health. The CDR3 DNA reads TGCGCCAGCAGCTTGGAGGGGCAGGGAGAGACCCAGTACTTC. Translation gives CASSLEGQGETQYF.